This T cell receptor (beta chain) was identified in a study of T cell repertoires in cytomegalovirus infection. Overall study context: From public TCR beta signatures came an indication of both CMV infection and matching HLA type.

In germline, CDR1 is SGHVS, CDR2 FNYEAQ. Trimming pared 3 bases from V and 7 bases from J, leaving 9 bases between. This CDR3 contains 12 residues. Study conclusions and caveats: Ex vivo, HLA-C-restricted CMV-specific TCR beta clonotypes prevailed over the rest of the response.

TCRdb reprocessed the reads via MiXCR and lists one record per CDR3 protein. Of 250,000 to 350,000 distinct CDR3 sequences listed, roughly 24% are singletons. This clonotype came up a few times. What it binds is unknown. The chain recombines TRBV7-6 with TRBJ1-1, with D perhaps TRBD1 (6 bases). This clonotype was obtained from a human donor in good health (CMV status not recorded). Some clones in this sample may be carry-over from other donors' samples. Sequenced: PBMCs. CDR3 residues: CASSFGTNEAFF. CDR3 DNA: TGTGCCAGCAGCTTCGGGACAAATGAAGCTTTCTTT.